This T cell receptor (beta chain) was sequenced for a study of blood T cell repertoires in COVID-19. Measured with immunoSEQ multiplex PCR; TCRdb has only the in-frame clones, and not every one. The data contain 150,000 to 200,000 clones, approximately 80% of them singletons. Trimming took 0 bases from V and 6 from J; bases not matched to a gene: 1. Germline CDR1 reads SGHTA; CDR2 reads FQGTGA. The CDR3 has 15 residues. This sequence joins TRBV7-3 and TRBJ1-4, with TRBD1 matching over 10 bases. The sequenced sample was peripheral blood. The source is a woman aged 40 to 50 with COVID-19, enrolled during active disease. The CDR3 nucleotides read TGTGCCAGCAGCTTAACCGGGACAGGGGATGAAAAACTGTTTTTT. This encodes CASSLTGTGDEKLFF.